The present entry profiles one T cell receptor beta chain with its context. The antigen is unknown. The data were obtained in a study of OX40 agonist ivuxolimab in advanced cancers. Sampling times: baseline, cycle 4 day 1, cycle 7 day 1. J lost 13 bases, V lost 4 bases, and 19 bases had no gene match. CDR1 is SEHNR, CDR2 FQNEAQ, per germline (reference sequence). The CDR3 has 17 amino acids. Assay used: immunoSEQ multiplex PCR; TCRdb lists only in-frame clones, some missing. The table records approximately 99,000 clones, less than 90% of them present only once. Study findings and constraints: Antigen specificity of clonally expanded peripheral T cells was not established. On average, CD8+ T cells showed a greater number of expanded clones than CD4+. Blood T cells, both CD4+ and CD8+, expanded clonally by week 6 at 0.1 to 3.0 mg/kg.

This chain joins TRBV7-9 and TRBJ2-1, with 10 bases that match TRBD1. The sequenced sample was CD4+ or CD8+ T cells sorted from blood, obtained in a trial of the OX40 agonist ivuxolimab. This clonotype originated in an adult with an advanced solid tumor such as melanoma, head and neck, liver or kidney cancer. The CDR3 spells CASSSSSGGDRGPRQFF. The CDR3 region has the DNA TGTGCCAGCAGCTCCTCATCCGGGGGGGACAGGGGCCCGAGACAGTTCTTC.